The clone carrying this T cell receptor beta chain has a handful of counts. The antigen remains unidentified. In the authors' methods: ImmunoSEQ yielded junction-only sequences lacking quality scores, so filtering differed. The table came from immunoSEQ multiplex PCR; TCRdb's copy has only in-frame clones and leaves some out. The DNA was the basis for D and trimming; V, J and clone size are from that table. The table shows some 240,000 clones, with approximately 65% occurring only once. V lost 1 base and J lost 0, with 6 bases in between. The CDR3 spans 14 residues. Germline assignment: CDR1 SNHLY and CDR2 FYNNEI. The sample originates from a study of shared clonotypes between healthy human individuals. Notes on the study in general: Unshared clonotypes carried lower generation probabilities than those common to all four donors.

The clonotype originates from a man aged 25-45 years in good health. The chain recombines TRBV2 with TRBJ1-1; possible D gene TRBD1, 5 bases. Sequenced: memory CD4+ T cells sorted from blood. Subset here: CD45RA-negative fraction. The CDR3 nucleotides read TGTGCCAGCAGTGAAGGACAGTTGAACACTGAAGCTTTCTTT. Encoded protein: CASSEGQLNTEAFF.